A selection of T cell receptor beta chains follows, all from one sample in a study of persistence of HIV-infected CD4 T cells. Their specific antigens are unknown. The table came from immunoSEQ multiplex PCR; TCRdb's copy has only in-frame clones and leaves some out. The sample consists of some 41,000 clones, approximately 88% of them appearing once. The sample consisted of CD4+ T cells sorted from PBMCs after 18-hour stimulation, taken from a patient who received antiretroviral therapy. These receptors originate from an adult man with HIV who was CMV-seropositive. CDR3s include the opening cysteine and the closing phenylalanine or tryptophan. The order of the fields is V gene, clone size, D gene, J gene, CDR3 protein, CDR3 DNA. D genes are given only for firm matches. Some rows mark clone size as missing; the rest say once, few, many or name a class of expanded clone.

v_call: TRBV19
clone_size: NA
d_call: NA
j_call: TRBJ1-5
cdr3_aa: CASSKIAGGSNQPQHF
cdr3_nt: TGTGCCAGTAGTAAAATTGCGGGGGGAAGCAATCAGCCCCAGCATTTT

v_call: TRBV10-3
clone_size: NA
d_call: NA
j_call: TRBJ1-5
cdr3_aa: CAISGAGADQPQHF
cdr3_nt: TGTGCCATCAGTGGAGCAGGGGCGGACCAGCCCCAGCATTTT

v_call: TRBV27
clone_size: NA
d_call: TRBD1
j_call: TRBJ2-5
cdr3_aa: CASSLQTGAVQETQYF
cdr3_nt: TGTGCCAGCAGTCTCCAGACAGGGGCGGTCCAAGAGACCCAGTACTTC

v_call: TRBV6-5
clone_size: NA
d_call: NA
j_call: TRBJ1-5
cdr3_aa: CASRLTGISNQPQHF
cdr3_nt: TGTGCCAGCAGGCTCACAGGGATTAGCAATCAGCCCCAGCATTTT

v_call: TRBV30
clone_size: NA
d_call: NA
j_call: TRBJ1-4
cdr3_aa: CAWSGGTNEKLFF
cdr3_nt: TGTGCCTGGAGTGGCGGGACAAATGAAAAACTGTTTTTT

v_call: TRBV12-3/TRBV12-4
clone_size: NA
d_call: NA
j_call: TRBJ1-3
cdr3_aa: CASSLGRNTIYF
cdr3_nt: TGTGCCAGCAGTTTAGGAAGGAACACCATATATTTT

v_call: TRBV3-1/TRBV3-2
clone_size: NA
d_call: TRBD1
j_call: TRBJ1-2
cdr3_aa: CASSQTLDRAYGYTF
cdr3_nt: TGTGCCAGCAGCCAGACTTTAGACAGGGCTTATGGCTACACCTTC

v_call: TRBV15
clone_size: NA
d_call: NA
j_call: TRBJ2-1
cdr3_aa: CATSRSPGHPFYNEQFF
cdr3_nt: TGTGCCACCAGCAGAAGCCCGGGACATCCCTTCTACAATGAGCAGTTCTTC

v_call: TRBV4-1
clone_size: NA
d_call: NA
j_call: TRBJ2-7
cdr3_aa: CASSQEPTYEQYF
cdr3_nt: TGCGCCAGCAGCCAAGAACCGACCTACGAGCAGTACTTC

v_call: TRBV10-3
clone_size: once
d_call: NA
j_call: TRBJ1-4
cdr3_aa: CAISPKPTGVKATNEKLFF
cdr3_nt: TGTGCCATCAGTCCCAAACCCACAGGAGTAAAAGCAACTAATGAAAAACTGTTTTTT

v_call: TRBV4-1
clone_size: NA
d_call: NA
j_call: TRBJ2-2
cdr3_aa: CASSQRRVTGELFF
cdr3_nt: TGCGCCAGCAGCCAACGTAGGGTCACCGGGGAGCTGTTTTTT

v_call: TRBV29-1
clone_size: NA
d_call: TRBD1
j_call: TRBJ2-7
cdr3_aa: CSVVGDLGQGAEGFHEQYF
cdr3_nt: TGCAGCGTCGTCGGGGACCTGGGACAGGGGGCCGAAGGCTTCCACGAGCAGTACTTC

v_call: TRBV5-1
clone_size: NA
d_call: TRBD1
j_call: TRBJ1-1
cdr3_aa: CASSFDLGQGYTEAFF
cdr3_nt: TGCGCCAGCAGCTTTGACCTTGGACAGGGCTACACTGAAGCTTTCTTT

v_call: TRBV4-2
clone_size: NA
d_call: NA
j_call: TRBJ1-1
cdr3_aa: CASSQGVQGNTEAFF
cdr3_nt: TGTGCCAGCAGCCAAGGCGTGCAGGGGAACACTGAAGCTTTCTTT

v_call: TRBV6-5
clone_size: once
d_call: TRBD2
j_call: TRBJ2-1
cdr3_aa: CASRTSGYNEQFF
cdr3_nt: TGTGCCAGCCGGACTAGCGGTTACAATGAGCAGTTCTTC

v_call: TRBV21-1
clone_size: once
d_call: NA
j_call: TRBJ1-5
cdr3_aa: CASSKANSNQPQHF
cdr3_nt: TGTGCCAGCAGCAAAGCCAATAGCAATCAGCCCCAGCATTTT

v_call: TRBV5-1
clone_size: NA
d_call: NA
j_call: TRBJ1-3
cdr3_aa: CASSPLGGRMLSGNTIYF
cdr3_nt: TGCGCCAGCAGCCCTCTCGGGGGCCGGATGCTCTCTGGAAACACCATATATTTT

v_call: TRBV6-1
clone_size: NA
d_call: NA
j_call: TRBJ1-5
cdr3_aa: CASSEKLGTLNQPQHF
cdr3_nt: TGTGCCAGCAGTGAAAAGTTGGGTACACTCAATCAGCCCCAGCATTTT

v_call: TRBV4-1
clone_size: NA
d_call: TRBD2
j_call: TRBJ2-3
cdr3_aa: CASSRNGGVSTDTQYF
cdr3_nt: TGCGCCAGCAGCCGTAACGGGGGGGTGAGCACAGATACGCAGTATTTT

v_call: TRBV7-8
clone_size: NA
d_call: TRBD1
j_call: TRBJ2-1
cdr3_aa: CASSLIRQGSSYNEQFF
cdr3_nt: TGTGCCAGCAGCTTAATCCGACAGGGATCTTCCTACAATGAGCAGTTCTTC

v_call: TRBV27
clone_size: NA
d_call: NA
j_call: TRBJ2-1
cdr3_aa: CASSLTGEVYNEQFF
cdr3_nt: TGTGCCAGCAGTTTAACAGGGGAGGTTTACAATGAGCAGTTCTTC

v_call: TRBV9
clone_size: NA
d_call: NA
j_call: TRBJ2-3
cdr3_aa: CASSVGVGTDTQYF
cdr3_nt: TGTGCCAGCAGCGTGGGGGTAGGCACAGATACGCAGTATTTT

v_call: TRBV6-5
clone_size: once
d_call: NA
j_call: TRBJ2-7
cdr3_aa: CASRGQFFYEQYF
cdr3_nt: TGTGCCAGCAGAGGGCAATTCTTCTACGAGCAGTACTTC

v_call: TRBV5-6
clone_size: NA
d_call: NA
j_call: TRBJ2-5
cdr3_aa: CASSPFSREGETQYF
cdr3_nt: TGTGCCAGCAGCCCCTTCTCCCGGGAAGGGGAGACCCAGTACTTC

v_call: TRBV30
clone_size: NA
d_call: NA
j_call: TRBJ1-5
cdr3_aa: CAWSKEFGNQPQHF
cdr3_nt: TGTGCCTGGAGTAAAGAATTTGGCAATCAGCCCCAGCATTTT

v_call: TRBV29-1
clone_size: NA
d_call: TRBD1
j_call: TRBJ1-5
cdr3_aa: CSVLTGGNQPQHF
cdr3_nt: TGCAGCGTTCTGACAGGGGGCAATCAGCCCCAGCATTTT

v_call: TRBV27
clone_size: NA
d_call: NA
j_call: TRBJ2-7
cdr3_aa: CASSLRQSYEQYF
cdr3_nt: TGTGCCAGCAGTTTACGGCAGTCCTACGAGCAGTACTTC

v_call: TRBV29-1
clone_size: NA
d_call: NA
j_call: TRBJ2-6
cdr3_aa: CSVDPIRGSGANVLTF
cdr3_nt: TGCAGCGTTGACCCCATTAGGGGCTCTGGGGCCAACGTCCTGACTTTC

v_call: TRBV27
clone_size: NA
d_call: NA
j_call: TRBJ1-2
cdr3_aa: CASSLWGRQEANYGYTF
cdr3_nt: TGTGCCAGCAGTTTATGGGGCCGCCAAGAGGCTAACTATGGCTACACCTTC

v_call: TRBV27
clone_size: NA
d_call: TRBD1
j_call: TRBJ1-1
cdr3_aa: CASRRGRTPTEAFF
cdr3_nt: TGTGCCAGCAGAAGGGGGCGCACCCCCACTGAAGCTTTCTTT

v_call: TRBV27
clone_size: NA
d_call: NA
j_call: TRBJ1-1
cdr3_aa: CASSLTPRGNTEAFF
cdr3_nt: TGTGCCAGCAGTTTAACCCCCAGGGGGAACACTGAAGCTTTCTTT

v_call: TRBV4-1
clone_size: NA
d_call: NA
j_call: TRBJ1-2
cdr3_aa: CASSQATGLGYTF
cdr3_nt: TGCGCCAGCAGCCAAGCAACCGGGTTAGGCTACACCTTC

v_call: TRBV5-1
clone_size: NA
d_call: NA
j_call: TRBJ2-5
cdr3_aa: CASSSMQETQYF
cdr3_nt: TGCGCCAGCAGTTCAATGCAAGAGACCCAGTACTTC

v_call: TRBV5-4
clone_size: NA
d_call: NA
j_call: TRBJ2-7
cdr3_aa: CASSPASGPSYEQYF
cdr3_nt: TGTGCCAGCAGCCCAGCCAGCGGACCCTCCTACGAGCAGTACTTC

v_call: TRBV5-5
clone_size: NA
d_call: NA
j_call: TRBJ2-7
cdr3_aa: CASSPGSPYEQYF
cdr3_nt: TGTGCCAGCAGCCCAGGATCTCCCTACGAGCAGTACTTC

v_call: TRBV10-3
clone_size: NA
d_call: TRBD1
j_call: TRBJ2-5
cdr3_aa: CAIRGGQGLETQYF
cdr3_nt: TGTGCCATCAGAGGGGGACAGGGCCTAGAGACCCAGTACTTC

v_call: TRBV6-1
clone_size: NA
d_call: NA
j_call: TRBJ2-4
cdr3_aa: CASSEGPNYKNIQYF
cdr3_nt: TGTGCCAGCAGTGAAGGCCCCAACTATAAAAACATTCAGTACTTC

v_call: TRBV30
clone_size: NA
d_call: NA
j_call: TRBJ2-7
cdr3_aa: CAWSNRAGYEQYF
cdr3_nt: TGTGCCTGGTCAAACCGAGCAGGCTACGAGCAGTACTTC